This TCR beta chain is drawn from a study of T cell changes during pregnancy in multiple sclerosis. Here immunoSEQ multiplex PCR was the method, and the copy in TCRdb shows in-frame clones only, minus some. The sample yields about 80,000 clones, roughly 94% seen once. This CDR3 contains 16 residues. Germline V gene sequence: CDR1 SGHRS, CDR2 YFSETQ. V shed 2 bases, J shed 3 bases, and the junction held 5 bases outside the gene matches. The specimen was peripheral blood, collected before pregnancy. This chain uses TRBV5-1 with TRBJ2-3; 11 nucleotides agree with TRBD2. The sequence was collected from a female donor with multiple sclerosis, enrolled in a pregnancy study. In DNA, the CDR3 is TGCGCCAGCAGCTTAACCCTAGCGGGAGGAACAGATACGCAGTATTTT. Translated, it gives CASSLTLAGGTDTQYF.